A selection of T cell receptor beta chains follows, all from one sample in a study of T cell responses to AZD1222 COVID-19 vaccine. Profiled with immunoSEQ multiplex PCR; TCRdb holds only in-frame clones, not every one. The profile shows around 140,000 clones, about 93% of them singletons. Sequences were derived from peripheral blood, sampled on day 0 of AZD1222 vaccination. The receptors stem from an adult in good health. The CDR3 runs from the conserved cysteine through the conserved F or W. A D gene is named only where the DNA matches it firmly. Part of the rows lack a size; the others show once, few, many or a class for expanded clones.

TRBD1	TRBV7-6	TRBJ1-1	.	CASSLVRGGNEAFF	TGTGCCAGCAGCTTAGTCAGGGGGGGGAATGAAGCTTTCTTT
TRBD2	TRBV6-4	TRBJ2-1	.	CASSWTSSPDNEQFF	TGTGCCAGCAGTTGGACTAGCAGTCCCGACAATGAGCAGTTCTTC
.	TRBV7-9	TRBJ2-1	.	CASSSSGRFNEQFF	TGTGCCAGCAGCTCGTCGGGACGGTTTAATGAGCAGTTCTTC
.	TRBV28	TRBJ1-3	once	CASARGWGNTIYF	TGTGCCAGCGCACGGGGGTGGGGAAACACCATATATTTT
.	TRBV3-1/TRBV3-2	TRBJ1-5	.	CASSLGSSNQPQHF	TGTGCCAGCAGTCTCGGGTCTAGCAATCAGCCCCAGCATTTT
.	TRBV29-1	TRBJ1-2	once	CSVGGYGYTF	TGCAGCGTTGGAGGCTATGGCTACACCTTC
.	TRBV6-5	TRBJ2-1	.	CASSRTGIGEQFF	TGTGCCAGCAGCCGAACAGGGATAGGGGAGCAGTTCTTC
.	TRBV20-1	TRBJ2-7	.	CSASRGDKPYEQYF	TGCAGTGCTAGTCGGGGGGACAAGCCCTACGAGCAGTACTTC
.	TRBV3-1/TRBV3-2	TRBJ2-7	.	CASSQTDYGYEQYF	TGTGCCAGCAGCCAAACGGACTACGGGTACGAGCAGTACTTC
TRBD1	TRBV2	TRBJ2-7	.	CASSEDGTGGAEQYF	TGTGCCAGCAGTGAAGACGGGACAGGGGGCGCGGAGCAGTACTTC
.	TRBV4-1	TRBJ2-7	.	CASSQVGGIEQYF	TGCGCCAGCAGCCAAGTAGGGGGTATCGAGCAGTACTTC
.	TRBV5-1	TRBJ1-6	.	CASSEQATNNSPLHF	TGCGCCAGCAGCGAACAGGCCACAAATAATTCACCCCTCCACTTT
.	TRBV30	TRBJ1-5	few	CAWSDWRPNQPQHF	TGTGCCTGGAGTGATTGGCGGCCCAATCAGCCCCAGCATTTT
TRBD2	TRBV5-1	TRBJ2-3	.	CASSLSGSRTDTQYF	TGCGCCAGCAGCTTGAGCGGGAGTCGGACAGATACGCAGTATTTT
TRBD2	TRBV9	TRBJ2-2	.	CASSVVASGSSGELFF	TGTGCCAGCAGCGTAGTGGCTAGCGGGAGCTCCGGGGAGCTGTTTTTT
TRBD1	TRBV30	TRBJ1-6	.	CAWSDGTGANSPLHF	TGTGCCTGGAGTGATGGGACAGGGGCAAATTCACCCCTCCACTTT
TRBD1	TRBV6-6	TRBJ2-7	.	CASRDRTGTGPYEQYF	TGTGCCAGCAGAGACAGGACCGGGACAGGGCCCTACGAGCAGTACTTC
.	TRBV9	TRBJ2-3	.	CASSVEGPDTQYF	TGTGCCAGCAGCGTAGAGGGGCCAGATACGCAGTATTTT
.	TRBV28	TRBJ1-5	once	CASSLQGISNQPQHF	TGTGCCAGCAGTCTCCAGGGGATTAGCAATCAGCCCCAGCATTTT
TRBD1	TRBV27	TRBJ1-6	.	CASSKTGEHSPLHF	TGTGCCAGCAGTAAGACAGGGGAACATTCACCCCTCCACTTT
.	TRBV5-8	TRBJ2-2	once	CASSSRGQNTGELFF	TGTGCCAGCAGCTCCCGGGGACAGAACACCGGGGAGCTGTTTTTT
TRBD1	TRBV28	TRBJ2-7	.	CASSFPDRPWLEQYF	TGTGCCAGCAGTTTTCCGGACAGGCCTTGGCTCGAGCAGTACTTC
TRBD1	TRBV6-6	TRBJ2-7	few	CASSYGDREVGEQYF	TGTGCCAGCAGTTACGGGGACAGGGAGGTTGGGGAGCAGTACTTC
.	TRBV19	TRBJ2-1	.	CASSIATFSYNEQFF	TGTGCCAGTAGTATAGCGACCTTCTCCTACAATGAGCAGTTCTTC
.	TRBV19	TRBJ2-7	.	CASSPAGQHYEQYF	TGTGCCAGTAGTCCCGCAGGGCAGCACTACGAGCAGTACTTC
.	TRBV6-5	TRBJ2-7	once	CASSSRDTIYEQYF	TGTGCCAGCAGTTCCCGGGACACCATCTACGAGCAGTACTTC
TRBD2	TRBV19	TRBJ2-7	few	CASSITTSGTHEQYF	TGTGCCAGTAGTATAACGACTAGCGGGACCCACGAGCAGTACTTC
.	TRBV9	TRBJ1-4	.	CASSGDPTNEKLFF	TGTGCCAGCAGCGGAGACCCAACTAATGAAAAACTGTTTTTT
.	TRBV7-9	TRBJ1-4	once	CASSPTPGEKLFF	TGTGCCAGCAGCCCAACCCCGGGTGAAAAACTGTTTTTT
.	TRBV7-8	TRBJ1-5	.	CASSLTPGAYQPQHF	TGTGCCAGCAGCTTAACACCCGGGGCCTATCAGCCCCAGCATTTT
.	TRBV11-3	TRBJ2-2	.	CASSLDKGNGANTGELFF	TGTGCCAGCAGCTTAGATAAAGGCAACGGCGCGAACACCGGGGAGCTGTTTTTT
TRBD1	TRBV13	TRBJ2-1	.	CASSSRGNEQFF	TGTGCCAGCAGCTCCAGGGGGAATGAGCAGTTCTTC
TRBD2	TRBV6-2/TRBV6-3	TRBJ2-3	.	CASSIGLAGADTQYF	TGTGCCAGCAGTATCGGACTAGCGGGAGCAGATACGCAGTATTTT
.	TRBV30	TRBJ1-4	once	CAWSVLVANEKLFF	TGTGCCTGGAGTGTTTTGGTCGCCAATGAAAAACTGTTTTTT
.	TRBV29-1	TRBJ2-5	.	CSGVEGQETQYF	TGCAGCGGGGTGGAAGGCCAAGAGACCCAGTACTTC
.	TRBV9	TRBJ2-2	.	CASSVEWNGELFF	TGTGCCAGCAGCGTAGAGTGGAACGGGGAGCTGTTTTTT
TRBD1	TRBV5-1	TRBJ2-2	.	CASSLTDRAGELFF	TGCGCCAGCAGCCTAACTGACAGGGCCGGGGAGCTGTTTTTT
.	TRBV27	TRBJ2-1	.	CASSLGRTPYNEQFF	TGTGCCAGCAGTTTAGGACGGACGCCTTACAATGAGCAGTTCTTC
TRBD1	TRBV30	TRBJ2-3	.	CAWSALDRESTDTQYF	TGTGCCTGGAGTGCCCTAGACAGGGAGAGCACAGATACGCAGTATTTT
TRBD2	TRBV5-1	TRBJ2-1	.	CASSLAKASGNNEQFF	TGCGCCAGCAGCTTGGCAAAGGCTAGCGGGAACAATGAGCAGTTCTTC
.	TRBV19	TRBJ1-2	once	CASSIEGEEYGYTF	TGTGCCAGTAGTATAGAGGGGGAAGAATATGGCTACACCTTC
TRBD1	TRBV5-4	TRBJ2-7	.	CASSSRTGTYEQYF	TGTGCCAGCAGCTCCCGGACAGGGACCTACGAGCAGTACTTC
TRBD2	TRBV4-1	TRBJ2-7	.	CASSQVRASGRYEQYF	TGCGCCAGCAGCCAAGTTCGGGCTAGCGGGAGATACGAGCAGTACTTC
.	TRBV28	TRBJ2-1	once	CASIQGPIYNEQFF	TGTGCCAGCATTCAAGGACCAATTTACAATGAGCAGTTCTTC